This TCR beta chain was observed in a study of blood T cell repertoires in COVID-19. Method: immunoSEQ multiplex PCR; TCRdb's copy keeps in-frame clones and lacks some. The sample lists fewer than 500,000 clones, more than 85% occurring once. Trimming removed 1 base from V and 2 bases from J; junction bases left unmatched: 3. Per the germline V gene, CDR1 is LGHDT and CDR2 is YNNKEL (reference sequence). The length of the CDR3 is 15 residues. This clone occurred once. The sequencing input was peripheral blood. The receptor's source is a young woman with acute or convalescent COVID-19. V usage is TRBV3-1 (or the pseudogene TRBV3-2) and J usage is TRBJ1-2; 8 nucleotides align to TRBD1. CDR3 amino acids: CASSQVRTGNYGYTF. DNA of the CDR3: TGTGCCAGCAGCCAAGTTAGGACAGGGAACTATGGCTACACCTTC.